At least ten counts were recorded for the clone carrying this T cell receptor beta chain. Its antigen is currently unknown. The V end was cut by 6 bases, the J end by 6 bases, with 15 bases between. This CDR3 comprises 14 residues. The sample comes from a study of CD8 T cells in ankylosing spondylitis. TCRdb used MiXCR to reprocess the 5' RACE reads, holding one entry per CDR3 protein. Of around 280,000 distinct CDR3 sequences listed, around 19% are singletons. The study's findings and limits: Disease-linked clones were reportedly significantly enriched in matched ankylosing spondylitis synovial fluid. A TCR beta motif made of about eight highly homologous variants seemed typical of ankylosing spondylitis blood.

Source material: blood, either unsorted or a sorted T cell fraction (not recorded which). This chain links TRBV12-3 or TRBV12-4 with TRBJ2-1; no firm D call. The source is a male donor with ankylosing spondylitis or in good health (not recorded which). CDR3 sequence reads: CASSSMTRANEQFF. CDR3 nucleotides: TGTGCCAGCAGCTCAATGACGAGAGCCAATGAGCAGTTCTTC.